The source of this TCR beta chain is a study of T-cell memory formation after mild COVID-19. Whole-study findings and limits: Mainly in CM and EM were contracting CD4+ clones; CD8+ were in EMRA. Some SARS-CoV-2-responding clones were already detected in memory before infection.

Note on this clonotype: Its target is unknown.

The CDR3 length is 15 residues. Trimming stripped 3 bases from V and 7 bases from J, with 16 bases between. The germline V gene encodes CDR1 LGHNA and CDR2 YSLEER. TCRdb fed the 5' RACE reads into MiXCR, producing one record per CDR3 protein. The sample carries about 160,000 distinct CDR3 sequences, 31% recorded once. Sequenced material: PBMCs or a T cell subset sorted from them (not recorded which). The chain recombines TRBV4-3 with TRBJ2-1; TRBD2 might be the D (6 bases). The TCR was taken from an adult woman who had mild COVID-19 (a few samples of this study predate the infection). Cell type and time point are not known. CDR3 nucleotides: TGCGCCAGCAGCCACATCCTAGGGGCGGGAAATGAGCAGTTCTTC. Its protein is CASSHILGAGNEQFF.